The rows below give T cell receptor beta chains drawn from one sample of a study of blood T cell repertoires in COVID-19. Profiled with immunoSEQ multiplex PCR; TCRdb holds only in-frame clones, not every one. Among approximately 360,000 clones listed, 90% were seen once. Sample: peripheral blood. The receptors come from a man aged 18 to 29 with active or convalescent COVID-19. The CDR3 runs from the conserved cysteine through the conserved F or W. D genes are given only for firm matches. Some rows mark clone size as missing; the rest say once, few, many or name a class of expanded clone.

V	J	D	length	size	CDR3	DNA
TRBV6-5	TRBJ2-1	NA	15	few	CASSPPRAGYNEQFF	TGTGCCAGCAGCCCCCCTCGTGCGGGATACAATGAGCAGTTCTTC
TRBV19	TRBJ1-6	TRBD1	16	NA	CASSITPQGDNSPLHF	TGTGCCAGTAGTATTACCCCACAGGGGGATAATTCACCCCTCCACTTT
TRBV9	TRBJ2-1	TRBD1	18	NA	CASSTNAGTGNFMNEQFF	TGTGCCAGCAGTACAAACGCCGGGACAGGCAATTTTATGAATGAGCAGTTCTTC
TRBV7-9	TRBJ2-3	NA	14	NA	CASSLAGTTDTQYF	TGTGCCAGCAGCTTGGCGGGAACCACAGATACGCAGTATTTT
TRBV4-1	TRBJ1-1	NA	14	NA	CASSIQGQNTEAFF	TGCGCCAGCAGCATCCAGGGACAAAACACTGAAGCTTTCTTT
TRBV11-1	TRBJ2-7	NA	15	NA	CASSLAPSTNYEQYF	TGTGCCAGCAGCTTAGCTCCCTCAACTAACTACGAGCAGTACTTC
TRBV18	TRBJ1-2	NA	15	NA	CASSPRAEVNYGYTF	TGTGCCAGCTCACCACGGGCAGAAGTTAACTATGGCTACACCTTC
TRBV4-2	TRBJ1-3	NA	19	NA	CASSLRPSGDGYSGNTIYF	TGTGCCAGCAGCCTCCGGCCATCCGGCGACGGGTACTCTGGAAACACCATATATTTT
TRBV28	TRBJ2-1	NA	13	NA	CASLDRSYNEQFF	TGTGCCAGCCTCGATCGGTCCTACAATGAGCAGTTCTTC
TRBV5-6	TRBJ1-4	NA	14	NA	CASSLIGVGEKLFF	TGTGCCAGCAGCTTGATAGGGGTTGGGGAAAAACTGTTTTTT
TRBV5-1	TRBJ2-5	TRBD2	16	NA	CASSLTSGGPWETQYF	TGCGCCAGCAGCTTGACTAGCGGGGGGCCTTGGGAGACCCAGTACTTC